The clone carrying this T cell receptor (beta chain) was counted between two and nine times. Repertoires were generated with immunoSEQ multiplex PCR, while TCRdb's copy carries only in-frame clones and drops some. The sample lists roughly 190,000 clones; around nine tenths were seen once. The data stem from a study of blood T cell repertoires in COVID-19. The overall study: Italy, Spain and the United States were the sources of the convalescent and acute COVID-19 samples.

The CDR3 covers 15 residues. V lost 3 bases to trimming and J lost 0 bases, with 9 bases between them. In germline, CDR1 is KGHSH, CDR2 LQKENI. The sample taken for sequencing was peripheral blood. This clonotype originated in a man younger than 35 with active or convalescent COVID-19. V gene TRBV18 combines with J gene TRBJ1-5; D is unresolved. In nucleotides, the CDR3 is TGTGCCAGCTCACCCCCCGGTTATAGCAATCAGCCCCAGCATTTT. Its protein product is CASSPPGYSNQPQHF.